A single sample is the source of the 6 T cell receptor beta chains below, sequenced in a study of TIL therapy for anti-PD-1-resistant metastatic lung cancer. The libraries were made with immunoSEQ v3. Clones were read by immunoSEQ multiplex PCR, and TCRdb kept only the in-frame ones, dropping some. The table lists 50,000 to 60,000 clones, 65% to 80% of them singletons, with roughly 5.6% in the top ten. Described time point: pre-treatment sample, taken before nivolumab and TIL therapy. Most excised metastases sampled were pleural nodules or supraclavicular lymph nodes. This specimen consisted of tumor tissue, obtained at baseline. The receptors were sampled from a person aged 25 to 85 with non-small cell lung cancer.

V gene TRBV27 combines with J gene TRBJ2-3; possibly TRBD2 for D (6 bases). The germline V gene encodes CDR1 MNHEY and CDR2 SMNVEV (reference sequence). The V end lost 2 bases, the J end lost 3 bases, and 12 bases lay between the germline ends. The CDR3 length is 15 residues. In DNA form, the CDR3 reads TGTGCCAGCAGTTTAACGGGAGTAGGAACAGATACGCAGTATTTT. The encoded protein is CASSLTGVGTDTQYF.

The CDR3 bases are TGCGCCAGCAGCTCGGGACTAGCGGCCGCCTCCTACAATGAGCAGTTCTTC. This codes for CASSSGLAAASYNEQFF. The V call is TRBV5-1, the J call TRBJ2-1; 11 nucleotides match TRBD2. Per germline, CDR1 SGHRS and CDR2 YFSETQ. This CDR3 contains 17 residues. V trimming: 3 bases; J trimming: 0 bases; junction bases outside the gene matches: 5.

This clone was counted once. This chain links TRBV4-1 with TRBJ2-5; 7 bases match TRBD1. Germline lookup yields CDR1 MGHRA and CDR2 YSYEKL. J lost 0 bases, V lost 0 bases, and 7 bases had no gene match. The CDR3 totals 17 residues. The CDR3 loop is CASSQDDTGVNQETQYF. The CDR3, as DNA: TGCGCCAGCAGCCAAGATGATACAGGGGTAAACCAAGAGACCCAGTACTTC.

This chain connects TRBV9 to TRBJ2-1, with 10 bases that match TRBD2. The ends lost 1 base at V and 4 bases at J; junction bases unmatched: 5. CDR3 size: 16 residues. Germline V gene sequence: CDR1 SGDLS, CDR2 YYNGEE. The chain's CDR3 is CASSVIQRGGYNEQFF. CDR3 DNA sequence: TGTGCCAGCAGCGTAATACAGCGGGGGGGATACAATGAGCAGTTCTTC.

This clone was counted ten times or more. This sequence joins TRBV11-2 and TRBJ2-7; TRBD2 aligns across 7 bases. CDR1 and CDR2 from the germline V gene are SGHAT and FQNNGV. V lost 5 bases to trimming and J lost 2 bases; unmatched junction nucleotides: 6. The CDR3 loop spans 14 amino acids. The CDR3 DNA sequence: TGTGCCAGCAGCCAAGTAGCGGGCCCCTACGAGCAGTACTTC. Its protein product is CASSQVAGPYEQYF.

The V and J genes are TRBV7-2 and TRBJ2-1; no reliable D call. Germline CDR1 and CDR2: SGHTA and FQGNSA. The V end lost 5 bases, the J end lost 9 bases, and 17 bases lay between the germline ends. This CDR3 region has 14 residues. Written as DNA, the CDR3 is TGTGCCAGCAGCAGTCTCGGCAGTTCGGGTGAGCAGTTCTTC. Translating it yields CASSSLGSSGEQFF.